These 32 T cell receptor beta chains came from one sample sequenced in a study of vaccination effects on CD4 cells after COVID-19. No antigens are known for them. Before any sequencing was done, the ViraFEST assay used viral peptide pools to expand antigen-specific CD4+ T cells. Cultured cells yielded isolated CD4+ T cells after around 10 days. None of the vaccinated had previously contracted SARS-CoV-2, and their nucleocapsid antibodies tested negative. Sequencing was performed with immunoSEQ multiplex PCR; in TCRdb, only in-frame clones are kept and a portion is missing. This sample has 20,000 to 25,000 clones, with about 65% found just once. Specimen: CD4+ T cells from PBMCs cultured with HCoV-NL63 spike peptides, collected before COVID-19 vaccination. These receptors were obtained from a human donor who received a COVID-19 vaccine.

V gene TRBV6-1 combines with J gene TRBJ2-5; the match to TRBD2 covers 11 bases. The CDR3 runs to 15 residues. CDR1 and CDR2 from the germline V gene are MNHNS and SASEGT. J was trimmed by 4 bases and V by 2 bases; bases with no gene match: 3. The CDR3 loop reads CASSELAGGPETQYF. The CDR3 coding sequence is TGTGCCAGCAGTGAATTAGCGGGGGGGCCAGAGACCCAGTACTTC.

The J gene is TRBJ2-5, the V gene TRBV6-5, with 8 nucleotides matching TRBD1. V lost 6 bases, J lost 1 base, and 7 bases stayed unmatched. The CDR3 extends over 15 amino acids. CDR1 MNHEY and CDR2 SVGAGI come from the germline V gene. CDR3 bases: TGTGCCAGCAGCACCTTACAGGGGGTCCAAGAGACCCAGTACTTC. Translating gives CASSTLQGVQETQYF.

In nucleotides, the CDR3 is TGCGCCAGCAGTGACCCCGGGACAGGTCGTACTGAAGCTTTCTTT. Protein: CASSDPGTGRTEAFF. The chain links TRBV10-2 to TRBJ1-1; 8 nucleotides align to TRBD1. The CDR3 loop spans 15 amino acids. V dropped 3 bases and J dropped 5; count of bases not matched to a gene: 8. The germline V gene encodes CDR1 WSHSY and CDR2 SAAADI.

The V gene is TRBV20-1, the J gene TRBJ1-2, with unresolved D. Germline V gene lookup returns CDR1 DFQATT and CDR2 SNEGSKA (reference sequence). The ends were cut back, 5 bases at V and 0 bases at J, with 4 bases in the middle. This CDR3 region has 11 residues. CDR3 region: CSADPNYGYTF. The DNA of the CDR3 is TGCAGTGCTGATCCTAACTATGGCTACACCTTC.

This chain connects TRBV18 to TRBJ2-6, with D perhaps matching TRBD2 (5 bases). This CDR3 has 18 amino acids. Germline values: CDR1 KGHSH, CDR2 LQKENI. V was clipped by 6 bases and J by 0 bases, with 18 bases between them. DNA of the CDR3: TGTGCCAGCTCGAGGGTGGTGTTTCGAGACTCTGGGGCCAACGTCCTGACTTTC. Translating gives CASSRVVFRDSGANVLTF.

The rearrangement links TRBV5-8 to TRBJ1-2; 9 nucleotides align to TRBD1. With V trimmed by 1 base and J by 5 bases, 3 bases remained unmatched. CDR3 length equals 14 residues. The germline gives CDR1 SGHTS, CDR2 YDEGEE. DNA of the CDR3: TGTGCCAGCAGCTTGACCGGGACAGGGTATGGCTACACCTTC. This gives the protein CASSLTGTGYGYTF.

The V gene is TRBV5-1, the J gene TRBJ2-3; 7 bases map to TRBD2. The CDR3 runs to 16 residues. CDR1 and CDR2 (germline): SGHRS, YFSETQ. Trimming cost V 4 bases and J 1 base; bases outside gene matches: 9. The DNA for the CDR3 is TGCGCCAGCAGCGGTCCCGCGGGAGTAGGCACAGATACGCAGTATTTT. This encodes CASSGPAGVGTDTQYF.

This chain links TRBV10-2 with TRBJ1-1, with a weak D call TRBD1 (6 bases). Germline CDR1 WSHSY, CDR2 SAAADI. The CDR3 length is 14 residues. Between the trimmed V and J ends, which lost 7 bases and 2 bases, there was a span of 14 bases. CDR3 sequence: CASTLQGANTEAFF. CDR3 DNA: TGCGCCAGCACACTACAGGGTGCCAACACTGAAGCTTTCTTT.

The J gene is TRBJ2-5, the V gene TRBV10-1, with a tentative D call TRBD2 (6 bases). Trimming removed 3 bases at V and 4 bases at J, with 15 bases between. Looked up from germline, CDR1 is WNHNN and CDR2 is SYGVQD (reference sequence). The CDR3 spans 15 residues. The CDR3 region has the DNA TGCGCCAGCAGTGATTCGAGCGGGCGTGGAGAGACCCAGTACTTC. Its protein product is CASSDSSGRGETQYF.

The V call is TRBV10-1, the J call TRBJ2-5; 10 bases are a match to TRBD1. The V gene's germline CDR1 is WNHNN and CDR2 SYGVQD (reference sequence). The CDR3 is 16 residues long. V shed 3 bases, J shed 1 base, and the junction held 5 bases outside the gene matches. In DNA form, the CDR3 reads TGCGCCAGCAGTGACCCTGGGACAGGGGCCCAAGAGACCCAGTACTTC. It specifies CASSDPGTGAQETQYF.

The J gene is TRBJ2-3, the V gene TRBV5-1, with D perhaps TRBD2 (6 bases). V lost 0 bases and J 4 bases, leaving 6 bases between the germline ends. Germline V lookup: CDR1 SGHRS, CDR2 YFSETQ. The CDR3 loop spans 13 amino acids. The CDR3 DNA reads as TGCGCCAGCAGCTTGGGGGGGGCAGATACGCAGTATTTT. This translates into CASSLGGADTQYF.

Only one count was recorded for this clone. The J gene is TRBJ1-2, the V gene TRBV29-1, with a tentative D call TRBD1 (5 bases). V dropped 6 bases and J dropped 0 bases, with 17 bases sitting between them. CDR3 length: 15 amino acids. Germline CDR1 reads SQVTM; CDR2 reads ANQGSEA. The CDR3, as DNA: TGCAGCGTAAGAACCGGGACCCAAGCTAACTATGGCTACACCTTC. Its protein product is CSVRTGTQANYGYTF.

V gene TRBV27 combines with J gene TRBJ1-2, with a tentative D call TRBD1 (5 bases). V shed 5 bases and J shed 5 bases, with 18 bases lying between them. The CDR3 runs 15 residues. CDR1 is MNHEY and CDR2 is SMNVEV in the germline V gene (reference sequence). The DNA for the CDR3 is TGTGCCAGCAGTCTCGCTGAGGGGCTAGGGTATGGCTACACCTTC. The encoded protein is CASSLAEGLGYGYTF.

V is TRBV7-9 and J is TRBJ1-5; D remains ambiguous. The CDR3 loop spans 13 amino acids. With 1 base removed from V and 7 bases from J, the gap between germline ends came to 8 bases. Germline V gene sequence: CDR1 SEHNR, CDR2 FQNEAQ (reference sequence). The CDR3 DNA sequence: TGTGCCAGCAGCTTAGGAGAGAGCCAGCCCCAGCATTTT. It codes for CASSLGESQPQHF.

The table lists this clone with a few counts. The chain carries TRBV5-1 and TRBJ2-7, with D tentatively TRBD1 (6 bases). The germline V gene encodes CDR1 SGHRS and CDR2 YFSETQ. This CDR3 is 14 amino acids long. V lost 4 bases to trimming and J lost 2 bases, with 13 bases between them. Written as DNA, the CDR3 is TGCGCCAGCAGCCGGACAGCTGGAACCTACGAGCAGTACTTC. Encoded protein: CASSRTAGTYEQYF. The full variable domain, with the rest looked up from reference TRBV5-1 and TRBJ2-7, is KAGVTQTPRYLIKTRGQQVTLSCSPISGHRSVSWYQQTPGQGLQFLFEYFSETQRNKGNFPGRFSGRQFSNSRSEMNVSTLELGDSALYLCASSRTAGTYEQYFGPGTRLTVT.

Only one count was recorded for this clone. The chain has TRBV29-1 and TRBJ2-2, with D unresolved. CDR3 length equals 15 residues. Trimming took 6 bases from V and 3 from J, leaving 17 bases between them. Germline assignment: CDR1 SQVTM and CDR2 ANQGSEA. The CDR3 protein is CSVVASPGDTGELFF. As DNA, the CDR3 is TGCAGCGTGGTGGCCTCACCTGGGGACACCGGGGAGCTGTTTTTT.

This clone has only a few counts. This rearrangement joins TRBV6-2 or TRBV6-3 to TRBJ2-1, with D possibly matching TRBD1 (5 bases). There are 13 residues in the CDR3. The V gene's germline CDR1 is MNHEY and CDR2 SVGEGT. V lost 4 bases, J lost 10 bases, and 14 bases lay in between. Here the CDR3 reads CASSWGRANEQFF. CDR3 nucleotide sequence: TGTGCCAGCAGTTGGGGCAGGGCTAACGAGCAGTTCTTC.

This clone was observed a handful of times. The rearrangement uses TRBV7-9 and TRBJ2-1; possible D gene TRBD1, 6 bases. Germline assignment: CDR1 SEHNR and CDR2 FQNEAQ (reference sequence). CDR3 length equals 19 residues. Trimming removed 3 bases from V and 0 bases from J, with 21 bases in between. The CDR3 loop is CASSFQTGFLFSSYNEQFF. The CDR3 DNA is TGTGCCAGCAGCTTCCAGACAGGATTCCTTTTCAGCTCCTACAATGAGCAGTTCTTC.

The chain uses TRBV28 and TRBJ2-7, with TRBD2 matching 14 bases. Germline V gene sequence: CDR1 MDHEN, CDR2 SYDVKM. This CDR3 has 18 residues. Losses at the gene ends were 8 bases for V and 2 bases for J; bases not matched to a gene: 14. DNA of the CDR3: TGTGCCAGCCACGGGGCTGGGACTAGCGGGAGAGAAACCTACGAGCAGTACTTC. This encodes CASHGAGTSGRETYEQYF.

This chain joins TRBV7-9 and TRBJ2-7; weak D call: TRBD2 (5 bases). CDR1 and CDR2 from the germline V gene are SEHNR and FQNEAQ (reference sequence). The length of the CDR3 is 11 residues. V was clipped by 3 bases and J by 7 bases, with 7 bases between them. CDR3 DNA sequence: TGTGCCAGCAGCTTGGGAGAGGAGCAGTACTTC. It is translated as CASSLGEEQYF. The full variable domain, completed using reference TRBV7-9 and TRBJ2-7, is DTGVSQNPRHKITKRGQNVTFRCDPISEHNRLYWYRQTLGQGPEFLTYFQNEAQLEKSRLLSDRFSAERPKGSFSTLEIQRTEQGDSAMYLCASSLGEEQYFGPGTRLTVT.

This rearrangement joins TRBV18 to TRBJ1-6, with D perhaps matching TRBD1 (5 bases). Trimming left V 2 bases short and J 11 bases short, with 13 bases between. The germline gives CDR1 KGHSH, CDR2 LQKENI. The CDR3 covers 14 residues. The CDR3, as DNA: TGTGCCAGCTCACCAGTCGGAGGGGAAGCACCCCTCCACTTT. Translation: CASSPVGGEAPLHF.

The CDR3 protein is CASSYPGQGINEQFF. CDR3 DNA sequence: TGTGCCAGCAGTTATCCCGGACAGGGGATCAATGAGCAGTTCTTC. This chain connects TRBV6-6 to TRBJ2-1; 9 bases map to TRBD1. Germline V gene lookup returns CDR1 MNHNY and CDR2 SVGAGI (reference sequence). The CDR3 is 15 residues long. Trimming at V came to 3 bases and at J to 6 bases, leaving 6 bases not matched to a gene.

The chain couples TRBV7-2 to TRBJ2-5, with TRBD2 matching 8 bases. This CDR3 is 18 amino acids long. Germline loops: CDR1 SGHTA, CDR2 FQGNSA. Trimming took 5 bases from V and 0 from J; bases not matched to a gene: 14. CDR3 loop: CASSVSLFGGVYQETQYF. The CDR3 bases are TGTGCCAGCAGCGTGTCCCTTTTCGGGGGGGTGTACCAAGAGACCCAGTACTTC.

Here the CDR3 DNA reads TGCGCCAGCAGCGACCGGACAGGGCCGGATGAGCAGTTCTTC. Translation gives CASSDRTGPDEQFF. The chain couples TRBV5-1 to TRBJ2-1, with TRBD1 matching 8 bases. Per germline, CDR1 SGHRS and CDR2 YFSETQ. This CDR3 has 14 residues. J was trimmed by 8 bases and V by 4 bases; bases with no gene match: 8.

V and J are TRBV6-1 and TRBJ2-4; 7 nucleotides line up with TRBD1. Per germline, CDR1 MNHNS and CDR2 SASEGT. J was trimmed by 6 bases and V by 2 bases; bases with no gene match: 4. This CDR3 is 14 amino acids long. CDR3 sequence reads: CASSERGHLNIQYF. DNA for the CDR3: TGTGCCAGCAGTGAAAGGGGGCATTTAAACATTCAGTACTTC.

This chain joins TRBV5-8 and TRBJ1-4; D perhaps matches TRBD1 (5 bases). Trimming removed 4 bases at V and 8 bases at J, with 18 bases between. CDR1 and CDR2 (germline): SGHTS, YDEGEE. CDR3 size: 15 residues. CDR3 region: CASSPGRRGGEKLFF. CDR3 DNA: TGTGCCAGCAGCCCCGGACGACGGGGGGGGGAAAAACTGTTTTTT.

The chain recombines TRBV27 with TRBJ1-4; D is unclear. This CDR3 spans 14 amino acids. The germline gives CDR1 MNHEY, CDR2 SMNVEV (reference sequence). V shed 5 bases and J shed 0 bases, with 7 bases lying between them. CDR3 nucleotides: TGTGCCAGCAGTGGAGGTGCAACTAATGAAAAACTGTTTTTT. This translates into CASSGGATNEKLFF.

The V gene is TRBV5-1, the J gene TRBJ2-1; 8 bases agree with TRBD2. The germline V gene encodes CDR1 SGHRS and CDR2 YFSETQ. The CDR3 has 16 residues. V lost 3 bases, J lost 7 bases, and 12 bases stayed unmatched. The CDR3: CASSSPTLGRANEQFF. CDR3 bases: TGCGCCAGCAGCTCCCCCACCCTCGGGAGGGCTAATGAGCAGTTCTTC.

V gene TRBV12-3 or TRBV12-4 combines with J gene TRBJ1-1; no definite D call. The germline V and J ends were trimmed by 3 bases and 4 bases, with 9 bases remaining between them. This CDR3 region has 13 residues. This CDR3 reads CASSLTAGTEAFF. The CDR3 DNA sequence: TGTGCCAGCAGTTTGACGGCGGGCACTGAAGCTTTCTTT.

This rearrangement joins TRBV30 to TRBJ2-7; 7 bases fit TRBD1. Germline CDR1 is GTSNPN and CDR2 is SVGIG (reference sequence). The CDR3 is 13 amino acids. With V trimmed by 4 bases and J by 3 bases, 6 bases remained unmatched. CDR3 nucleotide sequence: TGTGCCTGGAAGAGACAGGGTGGCTACGAGCAGTACTTC. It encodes CAWKRQGGYEQYF.

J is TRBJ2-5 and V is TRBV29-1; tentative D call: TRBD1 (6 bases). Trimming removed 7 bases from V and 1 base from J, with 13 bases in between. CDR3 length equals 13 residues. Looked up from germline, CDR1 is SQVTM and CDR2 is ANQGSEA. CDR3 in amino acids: CSAGDNAQETQYF. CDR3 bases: TGCAGCGCTGGGGACAATGCCCAAGAGACCCAGTACTTC.

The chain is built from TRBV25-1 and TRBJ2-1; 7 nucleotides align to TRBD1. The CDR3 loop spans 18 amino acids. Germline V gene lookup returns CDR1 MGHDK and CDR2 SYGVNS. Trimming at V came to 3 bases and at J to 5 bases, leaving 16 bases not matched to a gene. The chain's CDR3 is CASSDIYYTRGLDNEQFF. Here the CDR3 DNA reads TGTGCCAGCAGTGACATATACTATACTAGGGGGCTTGACAATGAGCAGTTCTTC.